Each of the 22 T cell receptor beta chains below was sequenced from the same sample in a study of CD8 T cells in ankylosing spondylitis. Study results and caveats: Seemingly distinctive of ankylosing spondylitis blood was a TCR beta motif formed by eight highly homologous variants.

TCRdb itself ran the 5' RACE reads through MiXCR, one entry per CDR3 protein. The top ten clones hold almost 7% of a sample with about 540,000 distinct CDR3 sequences, approximately 11% of them seen once. These receptors lack a known antigen. The source material was blood, either unsorted or a sorted T cell fraction (not recorded which). These receptors were obtained from a male donor with ankylosing spondylitis.

This clonotype has ten or more counts. The genes are TRBV5-1 and TRBJ2-3; TRBD2 matches 12 bases. Losses at the gene ends were 3 bases for V and 2 bases for J; bases not matched to a gene: 4. Germline V gene sequence: CDR1 SGHRS, CDR2 YFSETQ. The CDR3 extends over 16 amino acids. CDR3 region: CASSSGLAGFTDTQYF. The DNA for the CDR3 is TGCGCCAGCAGCTCGGGACTAGCGGGTTTCACAGATACGCAGTATTTT. The variable domain in full, completed from reference TRBV5-1 and TRBJ2-3, reads KAGVTQTPRYLIKTRGQQVTLSCSPISGHRSVSWYQQTPGQGLQFLFEYFSETQRNKGNFPGRFSGRQFSNSRSEMNVSTLELGDSALYLCASSSGLAGFTDTQYFGPGTRLTVL.

This clonotype was seen a handful of times. This chain connects TRBV20-1 to TRBJ1-1; 7 nucleotides match TRBD1. V shed 0 bases and J 8 bases; nucleotides not matched to a gene: 12. The CDR3 runs 15 residues. CDR1 is DFQATT, CDR2 SNEGSKA, per germline (reference sequence). The CDR3 loop reads CSARDPARGQWEAFF. The DNA for the CDR3 is TGCAGTGCTAGAGATCCGGCTAGGGGGCAATGGGAAGCTTTCTTT.

CDR3 protein: CSAQELAGASAYNEQFF. CDR3 DNA sequence: TGCAGTGCCCAGGAACTAGCGGGAGCGTCCGCCTACAATGAGCAGTTCTTC. The rearrangement uses TRBV20-1 and TRBJ2-1; 11 bases are shared with TRBD2. The ends lost 6 bases at V and 2 bases at J; junction bases unmatched: 12. The CDR3 contains 17 residues. From germline, CDR1 is DFQATT and CDR2 SNEGSKA (reference sequence).

This clonotype was recorded a few times. The chain employs TRBV5-1 and TRBJ2-7; TRBD1 aligns across 8 bases. Trimming removed 4 bases from V and 6 bases from J; junction bases left unmatched: 9. CDR3 length equals 14 residues. Germline values: CDR1 SGHRS, CDR2 YFSETQ. The CDR3 spells CASSPAGGTGEQYF. CDR3 in DNA: TGCGCCAGCAGCCCTGCAGGCGGGACAGGCGAGCAGTACTTC.

This rearrangement joins TRBV4-2 to TRBJ1-1, with 8 bases fitting TRBD1. V shed 0 bases, J shed 9 bases, and the junction held 9 bases outside the gene matches. The CDR3 runs to 15 residues. CDR1 and CDR2 from the germline V gene are LGHNA and YNFKEQ. DNA of the CDR3: TGTGCCAGCAGCCAAGAGTGGGACAGGACCGAAAAAGCTTTCTTT. Its protein is CASSQEWDRTEKAFF.

The chain employs TRBV5-1 and TRBJ2-7; TRBD2 agrees at 12 bases. CDR3 length: 15 amino acids. Germline CDR1 reads SGHRS; CDR2 reads YFSETQ. The junction had 7 bases not matched to a gene; V was cut back by 5 bases and J by 4 bases. The CDR3 DNA is TGCGCCAGCAGACTAGCGGGAGGAACCCAGTACGAGCAGTACTTC. This gives the protein CASRLAGGTQYEQYF. The full variable domain, rest sourced from reference TRBV5-1 and TRBJ2-7, is KAGVTQTPRYLIKTRGQQVTLSCSPISGHRSVSWYQQTPGQGLQFLFEYFSETQRNKGNFPGRFSGRQFSNSRSEMNVSTLELGDSALYLCASRLAGGTQYEQYFGPGTRLTVT.

This clonotype was counted a few times. The CDR3 reads CRQGQAPGNTIYF. The CDR3 DNA sequence: TGCAGACAGGGACAGGCACCTGGAAACACCATATATTTT. J is TRBJ1-3 and V is TRBV29-1, with TRBD1 identical over 8 bases. The CDR3 consists of 13 residues. CDR1 and CDR2 (germline): SQVTM, ANQGSEA. The full variable domain, in which reference TRBV29-1 and TRBJ1-3 provide the parts outside the CDR3, is SAVISQKPSRDICQRGTSLTIQCQVDSQVTMMFWYRQQPGQSLTLIATANQGSEATYESGFVIDKFPISRPNLTFSTLTVSNMSPEDSSIYLCRQGQAPGNTIYFGEGSWLTVV.

This CDR3 reads CASSPGTKYNEQFF. In DNA form, the CDR3 reads TGTGCCAGCAGTCCCGGGACAAAGTACAATGAGCAGTTCTTC. The chain uses TRBV12-3 or TRBV12-4 and TRBJ2-1; the D gene is possibly TRBD1 (6 bases). Trimming removed 5 bases at V and 4 bases at J, with 12 bases between. The CDR3 contains 14 residues.

The genes are TRBV7-2 and TRBJ2-1, with 11 positions matching TRBD2. The CDR3 runs to 17 residues. V shed 2 bases and J 0 bases; nucleotides not matched to a gene: 3. Germline CDR1 SGHTA, CDR2 FQGNSA. The CDR3 coding sequence is TGTGCCAGCAGCTTACAGGGACTAGCGGTCTCCTACAATGAGCAGTTCTTC. Protein sequence: CASSLQGLAVSYNEQFF.

The CDR3 spells CASSQGRGNLRTDTQYF. CDR3 coding DNA: TGCGCCAGCAGCCAAGGGAGGGGGAACCTACGCACAGATACGCAGTATTTT. This chain links TRBV4-1 with TRBJ2-3; D possibly uses TRBD1 or TRBD2 (6 bases each). Trimming took off 1 base at V and 1 base at J, with 15 bases between the two ends. Germline lookup yields CDR1 MGHRA and CDR2 YSYEKL. The length of the CDR3 is 17 residues.

This clonotype showed up just a few times. The chain uses TRBV30 and TRBJ1-1; a possible D gene is TRBD1 (6 bases). This CDR3 comprises 12 residues. The V gene's germline CDR1 is GTSNPN and CDR2 SVGIG (reference sequence). Trimming shortened V by 5 bases and J by 12 bases, and 19 bases separated the two germline ends. CDR3 protein: CAWGGAAGATFF. Here the CDR3 DNA reads TGTGCCTGGGGTGGGGCCGCAGGGGCAACTTTCTTT.

This clonotype showed up just a few times. The chain is built from TRBV3-1 and TRBJ2-1; D possibly corresponds to TRBD2 (5 bases). Germline V CDR1 and CDR2: LGHDT, YNNKEL (reference sequence). V gave up 1 base and J gave up 9 bases, with 16 bases separating them. There are 15 residues in the CDR3. The CDR3 nucleotides read TGTGCCAGCAGCCAAGGCCGACTATATTCTGCTGAGCAGTTCTTC. It translates to CASSQGRLYSAEQFF.

V and J are TRBV11-2 and TRBJ1-3; 7 positions agree with TRBD1. The CDR3 totals 18 residues. The J segment lost 0 bases and the V segment lost 5 bases, leaving 13 bases of the junction unmatched. Germline CDR1 reads SGHAT; CDR2 reads FQNNGV. The CDR3 loop is CASSTTGVHMISGNTIYF. CDR3 nucleotides: TGTGCCAGCAGCACAACAGGGGTTCATATGATCTCTGGAAACACCATATATTTT.

This clonotype was seen at least ten times. J is TRBJ1-4 and V is TRBV7-6, with a tentative D call TRBD1 (5 bases). V shed 1 base and J shed 4 bases, with 13 bases lying between them. CDR3 length equals 16 residues. Germline V gene lookup returns CDR1 SGHVS and CDR2 FNYEAQ. The CDR3 here is CASSLVGQGYNEKLFF. DNA for the CDR3: TGTGCCAGCAGCTTAGTCGGGCAGGGCTATAATGAAAAACTGTTTTTT. Full variable domain (missing parts from reference TRBV7-6 and TRBJ1-4): GAGVSQSPRYKVTKRGQDVALRCDPISGHVSLYWYRQALGQGPEFLTYFNYEAQQDKSGLPNDRFSAERPEGSISTLTIQRTEQRDSAMYRCASSLVGQGYNEKLFFGSGTQLSVL.

This chain joins TRBV5-6 and TRBJ2-3; 7 positions agree with TRBD1. The CDR3 sequence is 16 residues long. CDR1 and CDR2 (germline): SGHDT, YYEEEE. V was pared by 2 bases and J by 2 bases, with 8 bases of the junction left unmatched. The CDR3 DNA follows: TGTGCCAGCAGCTTACCTGACAGGGTAGCCACAGATACGCAGTATTTT. Amino acids: CASSLPDRVATDTQYF.

This clonotype was counted only a few times. The CDR3 nucleotides read TGTGCCAGCAGCGCTTACAGGACTAGCGGGAGGGCCCTCGCCTCCTACGAGCAGTACTTC. It specifies CASSAYRTSGRALASYEQYF. V usage is TRBV9 and J usage is TRBJ2-7; 15 bases fit TRBD2. Trimming at V came to 3 bases and at J to 0 bases, leaving 13 bases not matched to a gene. There are 20 residues in the CDR3. The germline CDR1 and CDR2 sequences are SGDLS and YYNGEE.

The V gene is TRBV28, the J gene TRBJ1-5; 8 nucleotides agree with TRBD1. CDR1 is MDHEN, CDR2 SYDVKM, per germline. There are 14 residues in the CDR3. Trimming removed 6 bases from V and 6 bases from J; junction bases left unmatched: 7. CDR3 sequence (DNA): TGTGCCAGCAGGTCAGGGGGCGGGAGTCAGCCCCAGCATTTT. It specifies CASRSGGGSQPQHF.

The chain joins TRBV30 to TRBJ2-1; D is unclear. CDR3 length: 13 amino acids. Germline CDR1 and CDR2: GTSNPN and SVGIG (reference sequence). V dropped 2 bases and J dropped 1 base, with 6 bases sitting between them. The CDR3 DNA follows: TGTGCCTGGAGTAGGGTTTCCTACAATGAGCAGTTCTTC. The encoded protein is CAWSRVSYNEQFF.

This clonotype was recorded a few times. The chain links TRBV13 to TRBJ1-1; D remains ambiguous. From germline, CDR1 is PRHDT and CDR2 FYEKMQ (reference sequence). Trimming shortened V by 6 bases and J by 0 bases, and 17 bases separated the two germline ends. The CDR3 has 16 amino acids. The CDR3 here is CASRPGLQALNTEAFF. CDR3 DNA: TGTGCCAGCAGACCCGGGCTCCAGGCTCTGAACACTGAAGCTTTCTTT.

This clonotype was observed at least ten times. The rearrangement uses TRBV7-2 and TRBJ1-1; 11 nucleotides agree with TRBD1. With 5 bases clipped from V and 3 bases from J, the junction kept 8 bases outside the gene matches. There are 16 residues in the CDR3. Germline V gene sequence: CDR1 SGHTA, CDR2 FQGNSA. CDR3 nucleotides: TGTGCCAGCAGCACACGAAGGACAGGGGGCTACACTGAAGCTTTCTTT. Its protein is CASSTRRTGGYTEAFF.

The chain recombines TRBV30 with TRBJ1-3; D remains ambiguous. CDR1 is GTSNPN, CDR2 SVGIG, per germline (reference sequence). This CDR3 is built from 14 residues. Between the trimmed V and J ends, which lost 0 bases and 4 bases, there was a span of 10 bases. The DNA of the CDR3 is TGTGCCTGGAGTGTATCTCGGTTCGGAAACACCATATATTTT. Translated, it gives CAWSVSRFGNTIYF.

This clonotype was seen at least ten times. The chain carries TRBV10-2 and TRBJ2-5; TRBD2 is a possible D gene (5 bases). The CDR3 is 12 residues long. In germline, CDR1 is WSHSY, CDR2 SAAADI. Between the trimmed V and J ends, which lost 6 bases and 3 bases, there was a span of 8 bases. The CDR3 reads CASRSGKETQYF. The DNA of the CDR3 is TGCGCCAGCAGGAGCGGTAAAGAGACCCAGTACTTC.